This T cell receptor (beta chain) derives from a study of graft-versus-host responses after intestinal transplantation (dated by TCRdb to about 2021). Turning to the overall study: Multivisceral, liver-intestinal, or isolated intestinal transplants were received by the recipients. Every recipient was given anti-thymocyte globulin induction, then maintenance tacrolimus and steroids for around three years. Bulk TCR-beta CDR3 sequencing was used to track graft-versus-host and host-versus-graft alloreactive T cell clones in the graft, circulation and bone marrow after intestinal transplantation. Alloreactive clones were identified by sequencing pre-transplant mixed lymphocyte reaction products and comparing these products with unstimulated pre-transplant donor and recipient T cells. A cohort of 24 intestinal transplant recipients, including one retransplant, was enrolled, and a few patients lacking pretransplant specimens were excluded. Donor T cell macrochimerism was defined as a peak of at least 4% donor T cells among recipient peripheral blood mononuclear cells. Instead of going to the commercial service, samples from a few later patients were sequenced in-house on an Illumina MiSeq and processed with MiXCR. Overall results and qualifications from the work: Early after transplant, declines in HvG clones were associated with peak levels of circulating GvH clones. The conclusions were limited by the relatively low number and heterogeneity of the intestinal transplant patients. GvH clones were detected in recipient bone marrow, and some of these GvH clones were observed earlier in ileal mucosa or blood, consistent with an intestinal mucosal origin. High GvH to HvG T cell clonal ratios were observed in the allografts of patients with donor T cell macrochimerism.

With regard to this clone: Its antigen is still unknown. The input lacks base qualities; no much larger clone sits a single base away.

Deletion took 0 bases off V and 2 bases off J, with a span of 17 bases between the germline ends. The germline V gene encodes CDR1 LGHNA and CDR2 YNFKEQ. Spanning cysteine to phenylalanine, the CDR3 consists of 18 amino acids. The read is trimmed to its CDR3 DNA, 54 bases read in frame from base 1. The sample's time point label, in plain terms: cells obtained before transplantation from donor or recipient. CD3+CD4+ and CD3+CD8+ populations were FACS-sorted from unstimulated pre-transplant donor and recipient cells taken from spleen or lymph nodes. The library was obtained by the immunoSEQ multiplex PCR assay. In most patients, genomic DNA was isolated using the Qiagen DNeasy Blood and Tissue Kit and sent frozen to Adaptive Biotechnologies for TCR sequencing. Adaptive Biotechnologies carried out high-throughput TCR-beta CDR3 sequencing of genomic DNA for most patients. The study's processing was this. Adaptive's ImmunoSEQ software supplied the TCR sequencing data for 18 patients, while MiXCR and VDJtools were used to process three other patients. To correct CD4 versus CD8 sorting errors, any sequence found in both subsets at a frequency ratio below 5:1 was removed. CDR3 nucleotide sequences shared by donor and recipient were removed because the origin of these sequences could not be assigned. At least 2-fold expansion over unstimulated cells and a minimum CFSE-low frequency of 0.002% (template counts) or 0.001% (read counts) were required for clones to be classified as alloreactive. Mappable clones were those detected in sequenced pre-transplant spleen, lymph node, or MLR CFSE-low populations of the donor or recipient. Cumulative frequency of alloreactive clones was calculated as a percentage of all sequences weighted by copy number. TCRdb took this table from immuneACCESS and kept in-frame rearrangements with V and J called. Such tables lack part of the clones; where checked against another copy, unresolved V genes explain under half of the gap, and the rest is unexplained. V and J calls and clone size come straight from that table; D and trimming were deduced from the DNA. This sample holds 95,000 to 110,000 clones; more than 85% were observed only once. More than 0.8% of the sample is held by the ten biggest clonotypes.

Recombination joined TRBV4-2 with TRBJ2-1; the D gene could be either TRBD1 or TRBD2, each agreeing at 5 bases. The material sequenced was unstimulated CD4+ T cells sorted from spleen or lymph node cells, taken before intestinal transplant. The sequence was obtained from a human donor who received an intestinal transplant. CDR3 region: CASSQEGPYIAAYNEQFF. The nucleotide sequence reads TGTGCCAGCAGCCAAGAGGGACCTTACATAGCAGCCTACAATGAGCAGTTCTTC.